This TCR beta chain came from a study of post-analysis software for immune sequencing data. Across the whole study: Included among the disease courses, which were recorded for the cohort, were relapsing-remitting, secondary progressive and progressive-relapsing multiple sclerosis. Broader study findings: Versus controls, multiple sclerosis patients showed significantly lower diversity (normalized Chao1). A few TRBV segments were significantly more frequent in patients than in controls. TRBV5-6, TRBV5-1 and TRBV20-1 were among these segments.

CDR3 size: 18 residues. The ends lost 3 bases at V and 0 bases at J; junction bases unmatched: 12. Germline loops: CDR1 KGHSH, CDR2 LQKENI. On this clonotype itself: Its target is unknown.

Prepared TCR beta cDNA libraries contained unique molecular identifiers. cDNA molecules numbering 400,000 to 550,000 came from approximately 1 to 10 million T cells. From the PCR reads, TCRdb called clonotypes with MiXCR, one entry per CDR3 protein. Found here are 750,000 to 950,000 distinct CDR3 sequences, approximately 44% of them singletons; the top ten hold 4.9%. The sequenced sample consisted of blood. The V call is TRBV18, the J call TRBJ2-3; 7 bases map to TRBD2. This receptor was obtained from a girl aged 10-17 years with multiple sclerosis. The DNA for the CDR3 is TGTGCCAGCTCACCGATCCTCACTAGCGTCACTAGCACAGATACGCAGTATTTT. As protein: CASSPILTSVTSTDTQYF.